This T cell receptor beta chain came from a study of human T cells and chemical hapten exposure. As to time point: patch test 1, 2 weeks after DPC sensitization. The treatment here: therapeutic diphenylcyclopropenone sensitization with weekly scalp DPC. Donors, patients with alopecia ranging from 18 to 70 years old and judged suitable for DPC, provided samples. Study-level results: Donor immune responses may differ from healthy people's, since all donors had alopecia. Sensitizing with DPC caused no change in TCRs above 1 in 1000 frequency.

TCRdb processed the RACE reads anew with MiXCR; each CDR3 protein has one entry. Counted here are under 130,000 distinct CDR3 sequences, 9.5% to 11% occurring once; the ten biggest clones make up approximately 3.5%. CDR3 length equals 15 residues. After removal of 3 bases from V and 5 bases from J, the junction contained 9 bases not matched to a gene. Germline loops: CDR1 SGDLS, CDR2 YYNGEE. This clonotype was seen a handful of times. Its antigen remains unknown. The material sequenced was whole blood, taken in connection with sensitization to the hapten diphenylcyclopropenone (DPC). The chain carries TRBV9 and TRBJ2-5; TRBD2 matches at 8 bases. The receptor was isolated from a woman between 40 and 55 years old with alopecia areata. Some clones in this sample may be carry-over from other donors' samples. The CDR3 is CASSAGSGGWETQYF. The CDR3 region has the DNA TGTGCCAGCAGCGCGGGGAGCGGGGGCTGGGAGACCCAGTACTTC.